The rows below give T cell receptor beta chains drawn from one sample of a study of cytomegalovirus exposure and HLA in healthy donors. Method: immunoSEQ multiplex PCR; TCRdb's copy keeps in-frame clones and lacks some. The table shows 70,000 to 95,000 clones, with 80% occurring only once. The specimen sequenced was PBMCs. The receptors originated from a man between 18 and 35 years old in good health and CMV-seronegative. The CDR3 runs from the conserved cysteine through the conserved F or W. Fields, in order: D gene, J gene, V gene, clone size, CDR3 DNA, CDR3 protein. A D gene is named only where the DNA matches it firmly. Rows may omit the clone size; those that give it use once, few, many or a size class.

-,TRBJ1-6,TRBV28,-,TGTGCCAGCACCCCAGGGGCTTATTCACCCCTCCACTTT,CASTPGAYSPLHF
TRBD1,TRBJ1-2,TRBV5-6,-,TGTGCCAGCAGCCTACCCGGGACAGGGACTCGTGGCTACACCTTC,CASSLPGTGTRGYTF
TRBD2,TRBJ2-2,TRBV7-7,-,TGTGCTAGCAGCTCATCGGGACTAGCCGACGGGGAGCTGTTTTTT,CASSSSGLADGELFF
TRBD2,TRBJ2-1,TRBV13,-,TGTGCCAGCAGCTTAGGCCGGTATAGCGGGGGGAAGAATGAGCAGTTCTTC,CASSLGRYSGGKNEQFF
-,TRBJ1-1,TRBV2,-,TGTGCCAGCACGGTGGGGGGCACTGAAGCTTTCTTT,CASTVGGTEAFF
TRBD2,TRBJ2-5,TRBV11-2,-,TGTGCCAGCAGCCCAGGACTAGCGCAGAGAGAGACCCAGTACTTC,CASSPGLAQRETQYF
-,TRBJ1-5,TRBV27,-,TGTGCCAGCAGTTTAGTCACAGGAGGGAATCAGCCCCAGCATTTT,CASSLVTGGNQPQHF
-,TRBJ2-2,TRBV6-1,few,TGTGCCAGCAGTGACAGGGACACCGGGGAGCTGTTTTTT,CASSDRDTGELFF
TRBD2,TRBJ2-5,TRBV9,-,TGTGCCAGCAGCGATCGGACTAGCGGGGACCAAGAGACCCAGTACTTC,CASSDRTSGDQETQYF
-,TRBJ2-5,TRBV19,-,TGTGCCAGTAGTATGACAGAGCTCCAAGAGACCCAGTACTTC,CASSMTELQETQYF
-,TRBJ1-6,TRBV6-4,-,TGTGCCAGCAAGCTGAGGGCCGGAAATTCACCCCTCCACTTT,CASKLRAGNSPLHF
-,TRBJ2-5,TRBV25-1,-,TGTGCCAGCTCGCCCAACGGGGGAATCCAGTACTTC,CASSPNGGIQYF
-,TRBJ1-2,TRBV30,few,TGTGCCTGGAGTGGAGGCTATGGCTACACCTTC,CAWSGGYGYTF
TRBD1,TRBJ1-1,TRBV6-1,-,TGTGCCAGCAGCGAACAGGGGGCGCGCACTGAAGCTTTCTTT,CASSEQGARTEAFF
TRBD1,TRBJ2-7,TRBV5-4,-,TGTGCCAGCAGGCCGGACAGGGGCGGGCCACGATCCTACGAGCAGTACTTC,CASRPDRGGPRSYEQYF
-,TRBJ1-1,TRBV15,-,TGTGCCACCAGCAGCCTAACAGGGATCACTGAAGCTTTCTTT,CATSSLTGITEAFF
-,TRBJ1-5,TRBV5-5,-,TGTGCCAGCAGCTTCCAGGCAGGGAACGACCAGCCCCAGCATTTT,CASSFQAGNDQPQHF
TRBD1,TRBJ1-5,TRBV2,-,TGTGCCAGCAGCCGGGACAGGGGGAACCCTAGCAATCAGCCCCAGCATTTT,CASSRDRGNPSNQPQHF
-,TRBJ1-4,TRBV30,-,TGTGCCTGGAACTTCGGGGCTAATGAAAAACTGTTTTTT,CAWNFGANEKLFF
-,TRBJ2-7,TRBV5-1,-,TGCGCCAGCAGAACCGGACAGTTCTACGAGCAGTACTTC,CASRTGQFYEQYF
TRBD1,TRBJ1-1,TRBV4-2,-,TGTGCTTCATGCGCAGGGGGAGTGAACACTGAAGCTTTCTTT,CASCAGGVNTEAFF
TRBD2,TRBJ2-1,TRBV4-2,-,TGTGCCAGCAGCCAAGATAGCGGGGCCTACAATGAGCAGTTCTTC,CASSQDSGAYNEQFF
TRBD1,TRBJ1-1,TRBV12-5,-,TGTGCTAGTGGTGGACAGGGATTGAACACTGAAGCTTTCTTT,CASGGQGLNTEAFF
-,TRBJ1-2,TRBV6-6,-,TGTGCCAGCAACCCAGGGAAGGGCTATGGCTACACCTTC,CASNPGKGYGYTF
-,TRBJ2-2,TRBV9,-,TGTGCCAGCAGCGCGAGCGACCTAAACACCGGGGAGCTGTTTTTT,CASSASDLNTGELFF
-,TRBJ1-1,TRBV7-9,-,TGTGCCAGCAGCTTTCCCGCCGGGGGGCGGTCGAACACTGAAGCTTTCTTT,CASSFPAGGRSNTEAFF
TRBD1,TRBJ2-7,TRBV18,few,TGTGCCAGCTCACCAGCGGGACAGGGCGGATACGAGCAGTACTTC,CASSPAGQGGYEQYF
-,TRBJ2-3,TRBV2,-,TGTGCCAGCAAGGTAACGGACAGTGATACGCAGTATTTT,CASKVTDSDTQYF
TRBD1,TRBJ2-5,TRBV6-5,few,TGTGCCAGCAGTTCGACAGGGGGAGAGACCCAGTACTTC,CASSSTGGETQYF
TRBD1,TRBJ1-2,TRBV7-9,-,TGTGCCAGCAGTCCTAGTGGGAATCCTTGGGCCAGGGGGCTTCTTGGCTACACCTTC,CASSPSGNPWARGLLGYTF
-,TRBJ2-1,TRBV7-3,-,TGTGCCAGCAGCGGGGGCGGTTACAATGAGCAGTTCTTC,CASSGGGYNEQFF
TRBD1,TRBJ1-6,TRBV5-1,few,TGCGCCAGCAGCTTCTCCGGGACAGGATATAATTCACCCCTCCACTTT,CASSFSGTGYNSPLHF